This entry concerns a single TCR beta chain. The data are from a study of blood T cell repertoires in COVID-19. Study as a whole: The origin of the acute and convalescent COVID-19 samples was the United States, Italy and Spain. Sources were T cells, B-cell-depleted T cells, or PBMCs; the material itself was cDNA or gDNA.

In the original processing: Estimation of nucleated cell counts relied on the amplification of reference gene primers. TCRdb's copy holds only in-frame clones and misses some; the assay was immunoSEQ multiplex PCR. V, J and clone size are those of that table, while D and trimming were read from the DNA. The sample has under 400,000 clones, 70% to 90% seen once. Seattle enrolled patients during active infection and tracked them longitudinally. Material: peripheral blood. The TCR sequence derives from a woman aged 25-40 years with COVID-19, enrolled during active disease.

CDR3 loop: CASSSHGAGNTEAFF. The CDR3, as DNA: TGTGCCAGCAGTTCCCATGGGGCAGGAAACACTGAAGCTTTCTTT. The rearrangement joins TRBV28 to TRBJ1-1; tentative D call: TRBD1 (5 bases). The CDR3 totals 15 residues. V was clipped by 4 bases and J by 2 bases, with 14 bases between them. Germline-derived CDR1 and CDR2 are MDHEN and SYDVKM.